Detailed here is one T cell receptor (beta chain). Its antigen is currently not known. No clone much larger than this one lies a single base away; base qualities are absent. The sample originates from a study of blood T cell repertoires in COVID-19 (dated by TCRdb to the early 2020s). For the study in its entirety: The collaborator samples originated in the United States, Italy and Spain and spanned the acute and convalescent phases of COVID-19. The material from the prospective study consisted of cDNA or gDNA derived from T cells, B-cell-depleted T cells, or PBMCs. The dataset comprised deeply sampled blood TCRbeta repertoires from subjects exposed to, actively infected with, or recovered from COVID-19. A freely available public database, intended as a resource for researchers studying the immune response to SARS-CoV-2, is where the repertoires were released. The samples were drawn from two sources: the first 160 participants of the ongoing ImmuneRACE study, and 1,254 subjects contributed by 6 global collaborators. Sample metadata almost always included a de-identified subject ID, COVID-19 status, age in years and sex. Where HLA class I and class II types were available, the types were taken from metadata supplied by the sample provider, not from assay-based typing. Overall study results and their limits: The quantity of clinical and demographic metadata differed by source and by participant and was supplied without curation.

Whole blood was collected in K2EDTA tubes by collaborating institutions according to the institutions' own protocols. For TCRbeta analysis, collaborators shipped samples in one of three forms: frozen whole blood, isolated PBMCs, or DNA extracted from either of those sample types. Based on the germline V gene (reference sequence), the CDR1 and CDR2 sequences are LNHNV and YYDKDF. Trimming accounts for 3 bases at V and 9 bases at J, while the number of junction bases matched to no gene is 11. The CDR3 runs 14 residues from the cysteine to the phenylalanine. Of all the DNA, just the CDR3 is kept, 42 bases in frame from base 1. The immunoSEQ Assay, a bias-controlled multiplex PCR, was used to amplify TCRbeta CDR3 regions from genomic DNA. Under the source paper's analysis protocol: Within the assay, amplification of reference gene primers was used to estimate how many nucleated cells each sample contained. To quantify the absolute abundance of each unique TCRbeta CDR3 rearrangement, sequence reads were collapsed and filtered. For each sample, productive Simpson clonality was calculated as the square root of Simpson's diversity index over productive rearrangements. What TCRdb holds here is the immuneACCESS table cut down to in-frame rearrangements. Part of the clones is not present; checked against another copy, under half of the missing clones reflect an unresolved V gene, and the others are unexplained. D and trimming come from the DNA, and the V and J calls and clone size come from that table. Counted in this sample were some 50,000 clones; 80% to 90% of them appeared once. The ten largest clones take up 2.6% of the sample.

This sequence was found in a man over 45 with acute or convalescent COVID-19. Sequencing used peripheral blood. The rearrangement combines TRBV15 with TRBJ2-7; 7 nucleotides in the junction match TRBD2. Here the CDR3 is given as CATSSGGSKGVQYF. The DNA sequence is given as TGTGCCACCAGCAGCGGCGGGAGTAAGGGAGTGCAGTACTTC.